The sample holds many counts of the clone carrying this T cell receptor beta chain. Its antigen is unknown. All donors were healthy Caucasians. MiXCR, applied by TCRdb to the 5' RACE reads, yields one record per CDR3 protein. The sample consists of 690,000 or so distinct CDR3 sequences, approximately 6.1% of them appearing once. The data were taken from a study of identical twins. Regarding the study as a whole: Out-of-frame alpha sequences common to twins exhibited an excess of low generation probability. Zero-insertion analyses might be partly confounded by invariant T cells like MAIT and iNKT. In beta out-of-frame sequences, the excess sharing between twins was weaker.

CDR1 SEHNR and CDR2 FQNEAQ come from the germline V gene (reference sequence). V was clipped by 0 bases and J by 7 bases, with 18 bases between them. The CDR3 length is 16 residues. The clonotype originates from a man aged 18 to 30 in good health. The chain couples TRBV7-9 to TRBJ2-5; D is tentatively TRBD1 or TRBD2 (5 bases each). The sequenced sample was naive T cells sorted from blood. CDR3 region: CASSLAGTAFGRTQYF. Here the CDR3 DNA reads TGTGCCAGCAGCTTAGCTGGGACGGCATTTGGAAGGACCCAGTACTTC.